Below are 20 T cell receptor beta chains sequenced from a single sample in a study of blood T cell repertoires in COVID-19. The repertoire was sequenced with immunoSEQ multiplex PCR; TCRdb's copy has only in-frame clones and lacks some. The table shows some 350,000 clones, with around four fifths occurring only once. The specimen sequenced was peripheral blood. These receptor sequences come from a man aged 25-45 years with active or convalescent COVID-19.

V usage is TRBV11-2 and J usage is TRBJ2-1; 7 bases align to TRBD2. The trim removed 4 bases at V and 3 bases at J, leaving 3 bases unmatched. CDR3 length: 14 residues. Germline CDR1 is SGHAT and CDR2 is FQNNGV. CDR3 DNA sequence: TGTGCCAGCAGCTCCCTAGCGGTCTACAATGAGCAGTTCTTC. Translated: CASSSLAVYNEQFF.

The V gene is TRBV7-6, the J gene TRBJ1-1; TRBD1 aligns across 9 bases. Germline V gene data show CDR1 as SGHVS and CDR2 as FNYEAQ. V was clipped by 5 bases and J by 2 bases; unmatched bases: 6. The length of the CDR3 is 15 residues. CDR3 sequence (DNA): TGTGCCAGCAGCCGAAACAGGGGGCGAAACACTGAAGCTTTCTTT. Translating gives CASSRNRGRNTEAFF. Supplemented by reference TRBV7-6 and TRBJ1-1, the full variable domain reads GAGVSQSPRYKVTKRGQDVALRCDPISGHVSLYWYRQALGQGPEFLTYFNYEAQQDKSGLPNDRFSAERPEGSISTLTIQRTEQRDSAMYRCASSRNRGRNTEAFFGQGTRLTVV.

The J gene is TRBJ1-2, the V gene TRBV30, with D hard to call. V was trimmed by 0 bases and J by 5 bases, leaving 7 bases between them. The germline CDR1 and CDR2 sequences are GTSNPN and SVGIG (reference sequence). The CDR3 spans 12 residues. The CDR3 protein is CAWSVHGYGYTF. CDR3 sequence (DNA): TGTGCCTGGAGTGTACACGGGTATGGCTACACCTTC. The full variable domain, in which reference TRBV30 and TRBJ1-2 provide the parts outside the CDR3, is SQTIHQWPATLVQPVGSPLSLECTVEGTSNPNLYWYRQAAGRGLQLLFYSVGIGQISSEVPQNLSASRPQDRQFILSSKKLLLSDSGFYLCAWSVHGYGYTFGSGTRLTVV.

DNA for the CDR3: TGTGCCTGGAGTTTGACAGGGCTTAACACTGAAGCTTTCTTT. It encodes CAWSLTGLNTEAFF. The chain combines TRBV30 with TRBJ1-1; 7 positions agree with TRBD1. The CDR3 contains 14 residues. After removal of 2 bases from V and 2 bases from J, the junction contained 5 bases not matched to a gene. From germline, CDR1 is GTSNPN and CDR2 SVGIG (reference sequence).

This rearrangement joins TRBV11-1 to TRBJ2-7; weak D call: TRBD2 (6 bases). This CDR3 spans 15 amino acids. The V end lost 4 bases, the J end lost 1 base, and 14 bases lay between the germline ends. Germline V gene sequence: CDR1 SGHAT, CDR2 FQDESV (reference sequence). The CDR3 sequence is CASSSLGGTSYEQYF. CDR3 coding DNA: TGTGCCAGCAGCTCCCTGGGGGGTACTTCCTACGAGCAGTACTTC.

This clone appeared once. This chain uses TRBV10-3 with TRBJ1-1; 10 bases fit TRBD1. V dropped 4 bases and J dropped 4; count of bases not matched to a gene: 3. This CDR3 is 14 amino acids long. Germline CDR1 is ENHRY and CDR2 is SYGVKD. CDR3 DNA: TGTGCCATCAGTGGGGACAGGGGAGGCACTGAAGCTTTCTTT. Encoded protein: CAISGDRGGTEAFF.

CDR3 residues: CATSRSDRGEETQYF. CDR3 DNA: TGTGCCACCAGCAGATCGGACAGGGGGGAGGAGACCCAGTACTTC. The gene calls are TRBV15 and TRBJ2-5; 10 bases match TRBD1. The V gene's germline CDR1 is LNHNV and CDR2 YYDKDF (reference sequence). The CDR3 length is 15 residues. V dropped 2 bases and J dropped 5; count of bases not matched to a gene: 5.

CDR3 in DNA: TGTGCCAGCACCCTGACTGGCGGGGGGGCCTATGAGCAGTTCTTC. Its protein product is CASTLTGGGAYEQFF. The chain combines TRBV5-5 with TRBJ2-1, with TRBD2 matching over 9 bases. The V and J ends lost 6 bases and 8 bases, in that order; junction bases with no gene match: 12. Germline assignment: CDR1 SGHKS and CDR2 YYEKEE (reference sequence). This CDR3 spans 15 amino acids.

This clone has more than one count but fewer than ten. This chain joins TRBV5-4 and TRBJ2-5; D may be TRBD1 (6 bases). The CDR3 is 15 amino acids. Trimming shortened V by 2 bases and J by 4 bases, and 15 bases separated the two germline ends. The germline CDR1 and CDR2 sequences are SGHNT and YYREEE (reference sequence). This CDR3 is CASSLDQGRRETQYF. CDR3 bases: TGTGCCAGCAGCTTAGACCAGGGGAGAAGAGAGACCCAGTACTTC.

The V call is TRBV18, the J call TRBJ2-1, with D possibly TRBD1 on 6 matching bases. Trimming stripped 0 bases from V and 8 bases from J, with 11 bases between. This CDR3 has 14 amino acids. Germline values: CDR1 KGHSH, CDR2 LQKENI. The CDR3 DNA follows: TGTGCCAGCTCACCACCTGGGGGCTGGGATGAGCAGTTCTTC. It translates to CASSPPGGWDEQFF.

The CDR3 loop reads CATSRAGLVVYEQYF. The CDR3 DNA sequence: TGTGCCACCAGCAGAGCAGGACTAGTCGTCTACGAGCAGTACTTC. The chain employs TRBV15 and TRBJ2-7; 7 bases are a match to TRBD2. The CDR3 covers 15 residues. The junction had 6 bases not matched to a gene; V was cut back by 1 base and J by 3 bases. The V gene's germline CDR1 is LNHNV and CDR2 YYDKDF (reference sequence).

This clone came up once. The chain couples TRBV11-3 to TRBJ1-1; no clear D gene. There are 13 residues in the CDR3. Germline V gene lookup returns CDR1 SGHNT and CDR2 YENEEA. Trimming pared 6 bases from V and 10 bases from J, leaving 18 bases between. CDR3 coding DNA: TGTGCCAGCAGGTCCGGGTATCCGGAGCCAGCTTTCTTT. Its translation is CASRSGYPEPAFF.

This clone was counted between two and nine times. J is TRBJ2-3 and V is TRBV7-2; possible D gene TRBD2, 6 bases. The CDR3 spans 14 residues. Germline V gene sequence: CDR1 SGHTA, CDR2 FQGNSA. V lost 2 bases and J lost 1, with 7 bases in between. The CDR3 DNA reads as TGTGCCAGCAGCTTACAGCGGGGCACAGATACGCAGTATTTT. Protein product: CASSLQRGTDTQYF.

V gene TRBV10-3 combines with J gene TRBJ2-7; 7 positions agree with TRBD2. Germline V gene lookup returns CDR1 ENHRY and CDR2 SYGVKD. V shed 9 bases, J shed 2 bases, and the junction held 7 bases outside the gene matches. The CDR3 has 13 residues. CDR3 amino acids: CAMGEGMTYEQYF. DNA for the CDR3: TGTGCCATGGGGGAGGGGATGACCTACGAGCAGTACTTC.

DNA of the CDR3: TGTGCCAGCAGTCGGCCGGGGTTCTCTTACAATGAGCAGTTCTTC. Translating gives CASSRPGFSYNEQFF. J is TRBJ2-1 and V is TRBV27; a weak D match, TRBD2 (5 bases). The CDR3 totals 15 residues. With 5 bases removed from V and 4 bases from J, the gap between germline ends came to 15 bases. Germline V gene lookup returns CDR1 MNHEY and CDR2 SMNVEV (reference sequence).

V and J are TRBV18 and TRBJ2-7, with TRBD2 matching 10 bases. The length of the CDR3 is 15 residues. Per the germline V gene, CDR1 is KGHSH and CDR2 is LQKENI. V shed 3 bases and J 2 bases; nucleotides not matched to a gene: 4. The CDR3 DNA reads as TGTGCCAGCTCACCGAGAGCGGGAGGGGCCTACGAGCAGTACTTC. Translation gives CASSPRAGGAYEQYF.

CDR3 loop: CASSFRTGEGTDTQYF. As DNA, the CDR3 is TGTGCCAGCAGCTTTCGGACAGGGGAGGGCACAGATACGCAGTATTTT. The rearrangement uses TRBV9 and TRBJ2-3; 9 positions match TRBD1. This CDR3 is built from 16 residues. Trimming cost V 4 bases and J 1 base; bases outside gene matches: 7. Per germline, CDR1 SGDLS and CDR2 YYNGEE. The full variable domain, its missing parts supplied by reference TRBV9 and TRBJ2-3, is DSGVTQTPKHLITATGQRVTLRCSPRSGDLSVYWYQQSLDQGLQFLIQYYNGEERAKGNILERFSAQQFPDLHSELNLSSLELGDSALYFCASSFRTGEGTDTQYFGPGTRLTVL.

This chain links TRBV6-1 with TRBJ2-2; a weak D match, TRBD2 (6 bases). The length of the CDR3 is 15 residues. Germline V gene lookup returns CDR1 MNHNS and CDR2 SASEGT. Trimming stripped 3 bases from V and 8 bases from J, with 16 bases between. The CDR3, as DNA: TGTGCCAGCAGTGATTTCATGGAGGGTAGTGGGGAGCTGTTTTTT. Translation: CASSDFMEGSGELFF.

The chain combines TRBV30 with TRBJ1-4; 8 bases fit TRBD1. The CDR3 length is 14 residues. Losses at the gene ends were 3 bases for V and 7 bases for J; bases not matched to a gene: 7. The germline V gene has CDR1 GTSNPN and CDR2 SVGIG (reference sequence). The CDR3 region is CAWRGTGGSEKLFF. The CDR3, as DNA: TGTGCCTGGAGGGGGACAGGTGGGAGTGAAAAACTGTTTTTT.

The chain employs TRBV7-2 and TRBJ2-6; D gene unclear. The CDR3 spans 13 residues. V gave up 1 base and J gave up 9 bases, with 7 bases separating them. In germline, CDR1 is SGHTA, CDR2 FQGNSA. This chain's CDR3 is CASSLGLLNVLTF. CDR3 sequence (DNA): TGTGCCAGCAGCTTAGGTCTCCTCAACGTCCTGACTTTC.